These T cell receptor beta chains were read from a single sample in a study of cytomegalovirus exposure and HLA in healthy donors. Here immunoSEQ multiplex PCR was the method, and the copy in TCRdb shows in-frame clones only, minus some. The sample holds around 140,000 clones; nearly 80% are singletons and the top ten take 0.95% to 1.4%. The sequenced material came from PBMCs. These receptors originate from a male donor in good health and CMV-seronegative. Both conserved end residues are trimmed from each CDR3. Each record gives: V gene, CDR3 protein.

>TRBV19
ASSIPRDSGNTIY
>TRBV7-2
ASSLARSNKTQY
>TRBV21-1
ASSSYKVVAGEENTIY
>TRBV5-4
ASSLARQETQY
>TRBV18
ASSPPNRQPQH
>TRBV18
ASSPVTGSNSPLH
>TRBV18
ASSPNQGEDTQY
>TRBV10-1
ASSRQLQETQY
>TRBV27
ASSLGGDRYNEQF
>TRBV19
ASSLEGSGANVLT
>TRBV18
ASSRSRGDTEAF
>TRBV4-3
ASSQDATGIFEAF
>TRBV9
ASSVAPGDGQNGYT
>TRBV5-5
ASRRTGGADQPQH
>TRBV30
AWRPAPGQGSYEQY
>TRBV11-3
ASSLKVGGRGEAF
>TRBV11-3
ASSLDAPTTYEQY
>TRBV11-2
ASSPWTSGGRNTGELF
>TRBV6-5
ASSEGTVNEKLF
>TRBV7-2
ASSFSGDRPTDTQY
>TRBV10-3
AIMGQGTNYGYT
>TRBV9
ASSVGTAQETQY
>TRBV7-9
ASSLVGSGGTDTQY
>TRBV30
AWSGQGSNQPQH
>TRBV5-1
ASSLVPANYGYT
>TRBV7-9
ASSLAGLVNEQF
>TRBV30
AWRRLNTEAF
>TRBV20-1
SSRTAEAF
>TRBV5-1
ASSLAGRGGLETQY
>TRBV7-2
ASSSGQGKGYEQY
>TRBV19
ASSIRDNNQPQH
>TRBV5-6
ASSHKQGNVLVC
>TRBV9
ASSVSPSYNSPLH
>TRBV5-4
ASSLGQGIGEQY
>TRBV15
ATSRDRAGWTNQPQH
>TRBV4-3
ASSQLGGHTEAF
>TRBV10-3
ATRDTSPNTGELF
>TRBV2
ASRVERAKPLNTEAF
>TRBV19
ASRPTGSSYNEQF
>TRBV7-2
ASSLGLAPYEQY
>TRBV19
ATRQVPGSPLH
>TRBV2
ASTTGGSPYNEQF
>TRBV10-3
AISESTGQGAKEQY
>TRBV30
AWAGGRGAAYEQY
>TRBV7-9
ASSPGASGTYEQY
>TRBV2
ASSEQGGPQH
>TRBV2
AGGQFMNTEAF
>TRBV29-1
SVDEEAPAGYT
>TRBV4-3
ASSQLDRGLGGYT
>TRBV7-7
ASSRGPNTEAF
>TRBV4-2
ASSQDAASGSYNEQF
>TRBV7-2
ASMGSRSSYEQY
>TRBV7-9
ASSSSSGGTDTQY
>TRBV12-5
ASGPGGLEETQY